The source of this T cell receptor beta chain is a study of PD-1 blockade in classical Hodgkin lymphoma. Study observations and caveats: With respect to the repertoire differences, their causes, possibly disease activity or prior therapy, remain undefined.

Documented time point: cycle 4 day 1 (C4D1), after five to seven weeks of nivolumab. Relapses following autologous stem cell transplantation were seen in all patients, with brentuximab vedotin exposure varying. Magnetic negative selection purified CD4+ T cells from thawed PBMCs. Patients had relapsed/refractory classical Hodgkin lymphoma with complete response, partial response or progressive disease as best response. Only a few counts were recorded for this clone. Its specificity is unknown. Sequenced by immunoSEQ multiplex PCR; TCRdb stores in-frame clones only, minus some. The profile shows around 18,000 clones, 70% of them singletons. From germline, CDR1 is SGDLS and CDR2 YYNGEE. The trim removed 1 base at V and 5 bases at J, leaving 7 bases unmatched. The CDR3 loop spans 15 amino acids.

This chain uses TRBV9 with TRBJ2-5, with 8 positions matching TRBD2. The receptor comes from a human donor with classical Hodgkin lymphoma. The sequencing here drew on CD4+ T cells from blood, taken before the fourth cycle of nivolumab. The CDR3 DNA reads TGTGCCAGCAGCGTATTAAGCGGGAGTAGCGAGACCCAGTACTTC. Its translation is CASSVLSGSSETQYF. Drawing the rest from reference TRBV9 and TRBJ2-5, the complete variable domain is DSGVTQTPKHLITATGQRVTLRCSPRSGDLSVYWYQQSLDQGLQFLIQYYNGEERAKGNILERFSAQQFPDLHSELNLSSLELGDSALYFCASSVLSGSSETQYFGPGTRLLVL.